This TCR beta chain was captured in a study of T cell clones after liver transplantation. Clones were sequenced by immunoSEQ multiplex PCR, and TCRdb holds only the in-frame ones, with some missing. The data show roughly 120,000 clones, over 75% seen once. This clone was picked up one time. CDR1 is SGHNT, CDR2 YENEEA, per germline. This CDR3 spans 15 amino acids. The V end was cut by 5 bases, the J end by 1 base, with 15 bases between. The rearrangement uses TRBV11-3 and TRBJ2-7, with D possibly matching TRBD2 (5 bases). The input for sequencing was CD4+ T cells from blood, taken 12 months after liver transplant. This clonotype was sampled from a human patient who received a liver transplant. A share of the T cells may be of graft donor origin. This CDR3 is CASSLGLGRSYEQYF. The CDR3 DNA follows: TGTGCCAGCAGCCTCGGACTGGGTAGGTCCTACGAGCAGTACTTC.